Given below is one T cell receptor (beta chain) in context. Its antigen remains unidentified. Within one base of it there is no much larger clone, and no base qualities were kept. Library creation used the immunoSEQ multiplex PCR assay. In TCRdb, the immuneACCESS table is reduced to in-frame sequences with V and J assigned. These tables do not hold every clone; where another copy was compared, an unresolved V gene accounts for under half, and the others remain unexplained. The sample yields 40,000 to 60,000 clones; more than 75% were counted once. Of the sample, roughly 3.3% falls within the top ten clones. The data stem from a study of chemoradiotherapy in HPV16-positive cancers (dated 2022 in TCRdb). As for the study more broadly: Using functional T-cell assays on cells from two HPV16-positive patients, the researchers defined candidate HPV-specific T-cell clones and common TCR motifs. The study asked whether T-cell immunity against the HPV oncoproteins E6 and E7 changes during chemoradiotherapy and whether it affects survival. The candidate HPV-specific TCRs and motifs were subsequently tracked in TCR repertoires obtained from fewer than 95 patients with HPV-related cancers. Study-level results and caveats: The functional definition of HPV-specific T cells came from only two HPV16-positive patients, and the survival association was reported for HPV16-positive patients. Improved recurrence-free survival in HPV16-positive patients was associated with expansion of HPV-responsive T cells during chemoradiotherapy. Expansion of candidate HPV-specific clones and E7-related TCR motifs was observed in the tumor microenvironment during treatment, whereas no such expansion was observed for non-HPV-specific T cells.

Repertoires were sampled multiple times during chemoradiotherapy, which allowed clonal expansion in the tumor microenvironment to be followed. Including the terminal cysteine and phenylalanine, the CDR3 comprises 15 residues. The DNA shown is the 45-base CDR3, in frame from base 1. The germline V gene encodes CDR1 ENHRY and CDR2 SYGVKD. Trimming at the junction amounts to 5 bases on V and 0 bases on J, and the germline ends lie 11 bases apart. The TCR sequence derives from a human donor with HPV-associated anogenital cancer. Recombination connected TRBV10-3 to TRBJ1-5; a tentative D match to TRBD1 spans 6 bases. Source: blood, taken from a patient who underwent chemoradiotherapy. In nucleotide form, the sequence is TGTGCCATCAGTAGGGACAAATATAGCAATCAGCCCCAGCATTTT. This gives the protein CAISRDKYSNQPQHF.